Listed here are 31 T cell receptor beta chains from one sample, sequenced in a study of CD8 T cells in ankylosing spondylitis. Via MiXCR, TCRdb re-called the 5' RACE reads, giving one row per CDR3 protein. The sample carries about 230,000 distinct CDR3 sequences, 8% to 9% recorded once. The sample consisted of blood, either unsorted or a sorted T cell fraction (not recorded which). All receptors come from a female donor with ankylosing spondylitis or in good health (not recorded which).

At least ten counts were recorded for this clonotype. The chain joins TRBV6-2 or TRBV6-3 to TRBJ2-3, with 7 bases aligning to TRBD2. There are 15 residues in the CDR3. CDR1 and CDR2 (germline): MNHEY, SVGEGT. J was trimmed by 3 bases and V by 10 bases; bases with no gene match: 13. The chain's CDR3 is CATSDVFGGTDTQYF. As DNA, the CDR3 is TGTGCCACCTCGGACGTCTTCGGGGGGACAGATACGCAGTATTTT.

This clonotype occurred a few times. The chain recombines TRBV11-2 with TRBJ2-1; TRBD2 agrees at 12 bases. The CDR3 length is 17 residues. Germline CDR1 SGHAT, CDR2 FQNNGV. The V gene end was trimmed by 3 bases and the J gene end by 3 bases; junction bases not matched to a gene: 6. The CDR3 nucleotides read TGTGCCAGCAGCTTTTCGCGACTAGCGGGAGACTACAATGAGCAGTTCTTC. Protein: CASSFSRLAGDYNEQFF.

This clonotype was recorded at least ten times. The V and J genes are TRBV20-1 and TRBJ2-7; unclear D gene. V gave up 3 bases and J gave up 2 bases, with 14 bases separating them. The germline CDR1 and CDR2 sequences are DFQATT and SNEGSKA (reference sequence). This CDR3 is built from 14 residues. CDR3 nucleotides: TGCAGTGCTAGCTTTCGGACCCCACCCTACGAGCAGTACTTC. Protein product: CSASFRTPPYEQYF.

The chain employs TRBV9 and TRBJ2-2; possibly TRBD1 for D (5 bases). CDR3 size: 16 residues. Trimming pared 0 bases from V and 3 bases from J, leaving 12 bases between. Germline values: CDR1 SGDLS, CDR2 YYNGEE. DNA of the CDR3: TGTGCCAGCAGCGTAGCTTCCAGGGCGGACACCGGGGAGCTGTTTTTT. This gives the protein CASSVASRADTGELFF.

In its sample, this clonotype was seen many times. The chain is built from TRBV20-1 and TRBJ1-5; D not certain. The V end lost 2 bases, the J end lost 5 bases, and 16 bases lay between the germline ends. CDR3 length equals 15 residues. From germline, CDR1 is DFQATT and CDR2 SNEGSKA (reference sequence). CDR3 DNA sequence: TGCAGTGCTAGACCTACAGCCTTAGTAGATCAGCCCCAGCATTTT. Its translation: CSARPTALVDQPQHF.

Remarks on this clonotype: This may arise from a read error, as a much more abundant clone is one base away. The chain links TRBV3-1 to TRBJ1-4, with D unclear. The CDR3 covers 16 residues. Germline V gene sequence: CDR1 LGHDT, CDR2 YNNKEL (reference sequence). The CDR3 nucleotides are TGTGCCAGCAGCACGGACCGCCTGAGAACTAATGAAAAAGTGTTTTTT. Protein: CASSTDRLRTNEKVFF.

This clonotype was found many times. V usage is TRBV20-1 and J usage is TRBJ2-7; D not resolved. CDR1 and CDR2 from the germline V gene are DFQATT and SNEGSKA (reference sequence). CDR3 length equals 12 residues. CDR3 DNA sequence: TGCAGCGGTTTGGCCCCCCCCTACGAGCAGTACTTC. Its protein product is CSGLAPPYEQYF.

This clonotype has ten or more counts. The V call is TRBV6-1, the J call TRBJ1-5, with no clear D. Trimming shortened V by 6 bases and J by 2 bases, and 14 bases separated the two germline ends. CDR1 MNHNS and CDR2 SASEGT come from the germline V gene. The CDR3 consists of 15 residues. The CDR3 loop reads CASRPGPLGNQPQHF. Written as DNA, the CDR3 is TGTGCCAGCAGACCCGGGCCCTTGGGCAATCAGCCCCAGCATTTT.

This clonotype has only a few counts. The V gene is TRBV6-5, the J gene TRBJ2-7; D ambiguous. Germline lookup yields CDR1 MNHEY and CDR2 SVGAGI. CDR3 size: 13 residues. The V end lost 0 bases, the J end lost 6 bases, and 9 bases lay between the germline ends. The CDR3 region has the DNA TGTGCCAGCAGTTACTCGGCTGCCTTCGAGCAGTACTTC. Translated, it gives CASSYSAAFEQYF.

The chain is built from TRBV7-9 and TRBJ1-5; 9 nucleotides align to TRBD1. Unmatched junction bases numbered 8, after V lost 5 bases and J lost 3 bases. Germline CDR1 reads SEHNR; CDR2 reads FQNEAQ (reference sequence). The CDR3 has 16 amino acids. CDR3 sequence: CASSPGTGPPNQPQHF. The CDR3 nucleotides read TGTGCCAGCAGCCCCGGGACAGGGCCTCCCAATCAGCCCCAGCATTTT.

The sample holds many counts of this clonotype. The CDR3 protein is CASSLVVEQYF. CDR3 sequence (DNA): TGTGCCAGCAGCTTAGTAGTCGAGCAGTACTTC. The V and J genes are TRBV7-2 and TRBJ2-7; D is unresolved. Germline V gene lookup returns CDR1 SGHTA and CDR2 FQGNSA. The CDR3 has 11 amino acids. V shed 1 base and J shed 6 bases, with 4 bases lying between them. The variable domain in full, completed from reference TRBV7-2 and TRBJ2-7, reads GAGVSQSPSNKVTEKGKDVELRCDPISGHTALYWYRQSLGQGLEFLIYFQGNSAPDKSGLPSDRFSAERTGGSVSTLTIQRTQQEDSAVYLCASSLVVEQYFGPGTRLTVT.

The table lists this clonotype with many counts. This chain connects TRBV9 to TRBJ2-5, with 11 bases matching TRBD2. The CDR3 is made up of 15 amino acids. Looked up from germline, CDR1 is SGDLS and CDR2 is YYNGEE. Trimming took 0 bases from V and 5 from J; bases not matched to a gene: 3. The CDR3 DNA follows: TGTGCCAGCAGCGTAGCACTAGCGGGAGCTGAGACCCAGTACTTC. This sequence encodes CASSVALAGAETQYF.

This clonotype was seen repeatedly, ten times or more. This chain joins TRBV12-3 or TRBV12-4 and TRBJ1-6; D remains ambiguous. V shed 1 base and J shed 2 bases, with 6 bases lying between them. The CDR3 covers 15 residues. CDR3 protein: CASSLGQPYNSPLHF. Written as DNA, the CDR3 is TGTGCCAGCAGTTTAGGGCAGCCCTATAATTCACCCCTCCACTTT.

The table lists this clonotype with many counts. CDR3 in amino acids: CSAERVRLAESYEQYF. CDR3 bases: TGCAGTGCCGAAAGGGTTCGACTAGCGGAGTCCTACGAGCAGTACTTC. The chain uses TRBV20-1 and TRBJ2-7, with 9 bases lining up with TRBD2. The germline gives CDR1 DFQATT, CDR2 SNEGSKA (reference sequence). Trimming cost V 6 bases and J 1 base; bases outside gene matches: 13. There are 16 residues in the CDR3.

This clonotype was detected ten times or more. The rearrangement uses TRBV20-1 and TRBJ2-1, with 10 bases that match TRBD2. The trim removed 6 bases at V and 0 bases at J, leaving 5 bases unmatched. CDR1 is DFQATT, CDR2 SNEGSKA, per germline (reference sequence). CDR3 size: 15 residues. DNA of the CDR3: TGCAGTGCCGGACTAGCGGCGAGCTCCTACAATGAGCAGTTCTTC. Translated: CSAGLAASSYNEQFF.

In this sample, this clonotype turned up many times. The chain carries TRBV7-8 and TRBJ2-7; perhaps D is TRBD1 or TRBD2 (5 bases each). Germline V gene lookup returns CDR1 SGHVS and CDR2 FQNEAQ. There are 14 residues in the CDR3. Trimming took 8 bases from V and 1 from J, leaving 15 bases between them. CDR3 sequence reads: CASGLGAESYEQYF. The CDR3, as DNA: TGTGCCAGCGGTCTCGGGGCAGAATCCTACGAGCAGTACTTC.

In its sample, this clonotype was seen many times. The chain carries TRBV7-9 and TRBJ2-5; 8 positions agree with TRBD1. The V segment lost 5 bases and the J segment 1 base; nucleotides outside the gene matches: 3. Germline V gene data show CDR1 as SEHNR and CDR2 as FQNEAQ (reference sequence). The CDR3 has 14 residues. CDR3 residues: CASSPGQGQETQYF. DNA for the CDR3: TGTGCCAGCAGCCCTGGACAGGGCCAAGAGACCCAGTACTTC.

As concerns this clonotype: A read error may explain this, as a much larger clone is one base away. The J gene is TRBJ1-1, the V gene TRBV20-1, with D perhaps matching TRBD1 (6 bases). Trimming shortened V by 3 bases and J by 1 base, and 15 bases separated the two germline ends. There are 15 residues in the CDR3. Germline CDR1 reads DFQATT; CDR2 reads SNEGSKA (reference sequence). The CDR3 loop reads CSASGGAVENTEAFF. CDR3 bases: TGCAGTGCTAGTGGGGGGGCAGTGGAGAACACTGAAGCTTTCTTT.

This clonotype was seen many times. One junction end does not reproduce the germline sequence, and a read error may be involved. The gene calls are TRBV25-1 and TRBJ1-3; D is unresolved. Germline assignment: CDR1 MGHDK and CDR2 SYGVNS. The CDR3 sequence is 12 residues long. CDR3 sequence: CACRSSGNTIYF. The DNA of the CDR3 is TGTGCCTGCAGGAGCTCTGGAAACACCATATATTTT.

Ten or more counts support this clonotype. The gene calls are TRBV10-3 and TRBJ1-5, with D perhaps matching TRBD1 (6 bases). The CDR3 runs 13 residues. Trimming removed 6 bases at V and 1 base at J, with 7 bases between. From germline, CDR1 is ENHRY and CDR2 SYGVKD. CDR3 DNA: TGTGCCATCAGGGACAGAAGCAATCAGCCCCAGCATTTT. Amino acid sequence: CAIRDRSNQPQHF.

This clonotype was found many times. This chain uses TRBV12-3 or TRBV12-4 with TRBJ2-1, with TRBD2 matching over 9 bases. The CDR3 spans 15 residues. Trimming took 3 bases from V and 6 from J; bases not matched to a gene: 6. As DNA, the CDR3 is TGTGCCAGCAGTTTGGCGGGAGGGCCTCTCAATGAGCAGTTCTTC. It yields the protein CASSLAGGPLNEQFF.

This clonotype has just a few counts. The genes are TRBV7-6 and TRBJ2-7; TRBD2 matches 9 bases. The CDR3 totals 15 residues. Germline trimming cut 5 bases from V and 4 bases from J; bases unmatched to any gene: 9. Looked up from germline, CDR1 is SGHVS and CDR2 is FNYEAQ. The CDR3, as DNA: TGTGCCAGCAGCGAGGTAGCGGGAGCTGGGTACGAGCAGTACTTC. It translates to CASSEVAGAGYEQYF.

This clonotype occurred many times. The chain recombines TRBV10-2 with TRBJ2-1, with 10 nucleotides matching TRBD1. The germline V gene encodes CDR1 WSHSY and CDR2 SAAADI. CDR3 size: 14 residues. With V trimmed by 8 bases and J by 6 bases, 7 bases remained unmatched. CDR3 bases: TGCGCCAGCTTGGACAGGGGGACATCCAATGAGCAGTTCTTC. Amino acids: CASLDRGTSNEQFF.

This clonotype was seen at least ten times. V gene TRBV29-1 combines with J gene TRBJ2-3; weak D call: TRBD2 (5 bases). Trimming took 3 bases from V and 4 from J, leaving 8 bases between them. The CDR3 totals 12 residues. The germline V gene has CDR1 SQVTM and CDR2 ANQGSEA. CDR3: CSVDPAADTQYF. The CDR3 DNA reads TGCAGCGTTGATCCAGCGGCAGATACGCAGTATTTT.

For this clonotype: A much larger clone lies one base from this, so it may be a read error. This sequence joins TRBV2 and TRBJ2-3; TRBD1 matches at 10 bases. The closer fit of TRBJ1-5 to the DNA end suggests the J call may be wrong. Germline V gene lookup returns CDR1 SNHLY and CDR2 FYNNEI. The CDR3 is made up of 15 amino acids. CDR3 in DNA: TGTGCCAGCAGTCCGGACAGGGGGGGCACAGATACGCAGCATTTT. Its protein is CASSPDRGGTDTQHF.

This clonotype was observed many times. The chain links TRBV29-1 to TRBJ2-7; 11 bases fit TRBD1. The length of the CDR3 is 14 residues. Germline V gives CDR1 SQVTM, CDR2 ANQGSEA. Losses at the gene ends were 6 bases for V and 7 bases for J; bases not matched to a gene: 11. The CDR3 protein is CSVQDRGRSKEQYF. In DNA form, the CDR3 reads TGCAGCGTACAGGACAGGGGGCGTTCAAAAGAGCAGTACTTC.

This clonotype was recorded at least ten times. This rearrangement joins TRBV28 to TRBJ2-6; D is undetermined. This CDR3 contains 13 residues. Germline V lookup: CDR1 MDHEN, CDR2 SYDVKM. V was trimmed by 4 bases and J by 6 bases, leaving 7 bases between them. The CDR3 loop is CASSYPSANVLTF. DNA of the CDR3: TGTGCCAGCAGTTACCCCTCGGCCAACGTCCTGACTTTC.

This clonotype has at least ten counts. The V and J genes are TRBV12-3 or TRBV12-4 and TRBJ2-2, with D tentatively TRBD1 (6 bases). Deletions cut 2 bases from V and 9 bases from J, with 16 bases between. This CDR3 has 15 residues. As DNA, the CDR3 is TGTGCCAGCAGTTTATTAGGGCAGGGGCTCAGGGAGCTGTTTTTT. Amino acid sequence: CASSLLGQGLRELFF.

The table lists this clonotype with many counts. The chain is built from TRBV20-1 and TRBJ2-7, with 10 nucleotides matching TRBD2. Germline V CDR1 and CDR2: DFQATT, SNEGSKA (reference sequence). This CDR3 is 12 amino acids long. After removal of 2 bases from V and 7 bases from J, the junction contained 2 bases not matched to a gene. The CDR3 DNA is TGCAGTGCTAGACGTAGCGGGAGGGAGCAGTACTTC. Amino acid sequence: CSARRSGREQYF.

There are many counts of this clonotype. The chain employs TRBV29-1 and TRBJ1-4; weak D call: TRBD1 (5 bases). CDR3 size: 14 residues. V was shortened by 1 base and J by 7 bases, with 13 bases between the two germline ends. The V gene's germline CDR1 is SQVTM and CDR2 ANQGSEA. The CDR3 nucleotides read TGCAGCGTTGAAGGGGGCCCCGGCGGTGAAAAACTGTTTTTT. Its translation: CSVEGGPGGEKLFF.

This clonotype was seen many times. The genes are TRBV5-6 and TRBJ1-2; 9 nucleotides agree with TRBD1. CDR3 length: 14 residues. V dropped 2 bases and J dropped 8; count of bases not matched to a gene: 7. In germline, CDR1 is SGHDT, CDR2 YYEEEE. This CDR3 is CASSLKQGAQGYTF. The CDR3 DNA is TGTGCCAGCAGCTTAAAACAGGGGGCGCAGGGCTACACCTTC.